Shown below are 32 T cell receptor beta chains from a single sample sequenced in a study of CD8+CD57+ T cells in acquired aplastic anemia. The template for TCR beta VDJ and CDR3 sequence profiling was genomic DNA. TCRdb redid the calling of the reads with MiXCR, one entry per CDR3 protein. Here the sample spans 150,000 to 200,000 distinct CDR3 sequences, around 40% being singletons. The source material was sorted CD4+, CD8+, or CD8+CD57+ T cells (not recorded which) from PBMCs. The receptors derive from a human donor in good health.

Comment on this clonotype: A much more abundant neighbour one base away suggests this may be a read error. CDR3 residues: CSAGYSKSGNTIYF. Here the CDR3 DNA reads TGCAGTGCTGGGTACAGCAAATCTGGAAACACCATATATTTT. This rearrangement joins TRBV20-1 to TRBJ1-3; D is ambiguous. The CDR3 extends over 14 amino acids. The V and J ends lost 5 bases and 1 base respectively, with 12 bases between them. CDR1 is DFQATT, CDR2 SNEGSKA, per germline (reference sequence).

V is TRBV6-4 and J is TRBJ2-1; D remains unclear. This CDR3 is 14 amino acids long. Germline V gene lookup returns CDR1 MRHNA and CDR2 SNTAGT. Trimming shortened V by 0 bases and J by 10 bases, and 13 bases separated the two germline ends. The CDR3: CASSDSDITSEQFF. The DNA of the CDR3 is TGTGCCAGCAGTGACTCTGACATAACCTCCGAGCAGTTCTTC.

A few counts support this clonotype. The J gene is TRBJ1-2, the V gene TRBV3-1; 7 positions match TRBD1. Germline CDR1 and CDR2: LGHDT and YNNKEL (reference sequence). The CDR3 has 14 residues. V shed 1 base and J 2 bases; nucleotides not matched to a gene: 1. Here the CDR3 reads CASSQVQGNYGYTF. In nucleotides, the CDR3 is TGTGCCAGCAGCCAAGTACAGGGGAACTATGGCTACACCTTC.

Here the CDR3 reads CASNRDRGSNEQFF. The CDR3 DNA follows: TGTGCCAGCAACCGGGACAGGGGTTCCAATGAGCAGTTCTTC. This chain links TRBV12-3 or TRBV12-4 with TRBJ2-1, with TRBD1 identical over 10 bases. The CDR3 spans 14 residues. V lost 7 bases and J lost 6; bases outside the gene matches: 6.

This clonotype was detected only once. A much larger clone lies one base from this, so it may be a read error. CDR3 nucleotides: TGCAGTGCTAGAGAAATTCGCTTGGGGCCAGGGGGCTCGGAAGCTTTCTTT. This sequence encodes CSAREIRLGPGGSEAFF. The gene calls are TRBV20-1 and TRBJ1-1; 8 bases are shared with TRBD1. The CDR3 runs to 17 residues. CDR1 and CDR2 (germline): DFQATT, SNEGSKA (reference sequence). Trimming at V came to 0 bases and at J to 8 bases, leaving 17 bases not matched to a gene.

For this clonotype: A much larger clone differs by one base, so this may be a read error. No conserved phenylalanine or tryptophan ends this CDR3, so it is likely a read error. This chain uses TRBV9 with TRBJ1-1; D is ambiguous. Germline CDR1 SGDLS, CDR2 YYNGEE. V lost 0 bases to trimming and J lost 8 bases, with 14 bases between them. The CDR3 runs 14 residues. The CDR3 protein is CASSVGPDSLEAFL. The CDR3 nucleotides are TGTGCCAGCAGCGTAGGACCCGACTCACTCGAAGCTTTCCTT.

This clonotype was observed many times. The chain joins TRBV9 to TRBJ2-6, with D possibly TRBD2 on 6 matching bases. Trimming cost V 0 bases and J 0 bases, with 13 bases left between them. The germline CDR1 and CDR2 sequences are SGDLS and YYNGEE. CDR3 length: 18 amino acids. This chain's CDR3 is CASSVGEVRDSGANVLTF. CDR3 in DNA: TGTGCCAGCAGCGTAGGGGAGGTCAGAGACTCTGGGGCCAACGTCCTGACTTTC.

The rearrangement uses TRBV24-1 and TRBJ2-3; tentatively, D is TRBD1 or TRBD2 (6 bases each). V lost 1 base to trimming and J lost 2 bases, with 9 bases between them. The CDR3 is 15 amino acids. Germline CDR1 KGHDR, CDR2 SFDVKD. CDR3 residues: CATSDFGGHTDTQYF. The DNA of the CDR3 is TGTGCCACCAGTGATTTTGGGGGGCACACAGATACGCAGTATTTT.

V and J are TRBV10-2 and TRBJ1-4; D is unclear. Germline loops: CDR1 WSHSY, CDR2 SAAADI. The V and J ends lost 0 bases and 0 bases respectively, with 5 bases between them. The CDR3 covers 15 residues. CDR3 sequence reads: CASSESGATNEKLFF. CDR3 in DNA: TGCGCCAGCAGTGAGTCCGGGGCAACTAATGAAAAACTGTTTTTT.

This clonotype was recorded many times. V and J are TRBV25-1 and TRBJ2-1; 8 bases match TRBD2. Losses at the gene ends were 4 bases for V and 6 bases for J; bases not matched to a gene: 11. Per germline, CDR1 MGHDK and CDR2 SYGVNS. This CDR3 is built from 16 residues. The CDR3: CASSASGSFSLNEQFF. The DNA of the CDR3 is TGTGCCAGCAGTGCGAGCGGGAGTTTTTCTCTCAATGAGCAGTTCTTC.

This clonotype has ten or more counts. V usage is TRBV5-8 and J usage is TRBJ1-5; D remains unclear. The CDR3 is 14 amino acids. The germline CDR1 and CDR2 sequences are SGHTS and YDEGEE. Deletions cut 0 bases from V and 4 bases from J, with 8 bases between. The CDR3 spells CASSLVRTNQPQHF. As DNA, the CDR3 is TGTGCCAGCAGCTTGGTTCGGACTAATCAGCCCCAGCATTTT.

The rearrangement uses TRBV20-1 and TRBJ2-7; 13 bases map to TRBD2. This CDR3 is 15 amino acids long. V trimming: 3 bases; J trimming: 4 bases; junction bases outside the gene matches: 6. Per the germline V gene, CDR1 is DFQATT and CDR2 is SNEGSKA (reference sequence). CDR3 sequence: CSASYTSGGAYEQYF. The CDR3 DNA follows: TGCAGTGCTAGTTACACTAGCGGGGGGGCTTACGAGCAGTACTTC.

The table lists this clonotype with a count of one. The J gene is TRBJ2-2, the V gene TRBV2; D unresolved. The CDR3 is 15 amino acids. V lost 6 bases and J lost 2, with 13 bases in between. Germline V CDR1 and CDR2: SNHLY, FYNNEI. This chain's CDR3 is CASSFSLRNTGELFF. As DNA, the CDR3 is TGTGCCAGCAGCTTCAGCCTCAGAAACACCGGGGAGCTGTTTTTT.

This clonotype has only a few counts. CDR3 DNA: TGTGCCAGCAGTGACTGGGTAACTGGGGAGACCCAGTACTTC. Its translation is CASSDWVTGETQYF. J is TRBJ2-5 and V is TRBV6-5; D is unresolved. CDR3 length: 14 residues. Germline V lookup: CDR1 MNHEY, CDR2 SVGAGI. Deletions cut 5 bases from V and 5 bases from J, with 15 bases between.

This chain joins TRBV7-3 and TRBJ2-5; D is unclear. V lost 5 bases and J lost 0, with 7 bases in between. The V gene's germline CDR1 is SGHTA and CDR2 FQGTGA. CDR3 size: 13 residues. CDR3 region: CASSKGNQETQYF. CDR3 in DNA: TGTGCCAGCAGCAAGGGCAACCAAGAGACCCAGTACTTC.

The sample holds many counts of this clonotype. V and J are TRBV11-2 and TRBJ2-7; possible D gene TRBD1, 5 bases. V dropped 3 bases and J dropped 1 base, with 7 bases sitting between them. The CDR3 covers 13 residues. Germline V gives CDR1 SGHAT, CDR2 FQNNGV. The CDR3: CASSFQGSYEQYF. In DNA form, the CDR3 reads TGTGCCAGCAGCTTTCAGGGTTCCTACGAGCAGTACTTC.

CDR3 nucleotide sequence: TGTGCCTGGAGTGCCCGGGATGAGCAGTTCTTC. Residues: CAWSARDEQFF. The rearrangement uses TRBV30 and TRBJ2-1; D unclear. The CDR3 sequence is 11 residues long. CDR1 GTSNPN and CDR2 SVGIG come from the germline V gene (reference sequence). The V and J ends lost 1 base and 8 bases respectively, with 6 bases between them.

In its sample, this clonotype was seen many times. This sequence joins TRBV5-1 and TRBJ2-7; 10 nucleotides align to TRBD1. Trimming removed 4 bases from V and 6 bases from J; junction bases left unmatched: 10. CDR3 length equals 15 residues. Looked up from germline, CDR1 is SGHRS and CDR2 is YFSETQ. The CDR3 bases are TGCGCCAGCAGCGTAACCGGGACAGGGGTTGTCGAGCAGTACTTC. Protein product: CASSVTGTGVVEQYF.

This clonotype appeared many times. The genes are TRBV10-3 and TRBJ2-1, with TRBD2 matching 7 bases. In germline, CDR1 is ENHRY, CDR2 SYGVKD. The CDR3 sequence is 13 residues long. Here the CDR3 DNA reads TGTACAGCGGCGGCTAGCGGATACAATGAGCAGTTCTTC. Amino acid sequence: CTAAASGYNEQFF.

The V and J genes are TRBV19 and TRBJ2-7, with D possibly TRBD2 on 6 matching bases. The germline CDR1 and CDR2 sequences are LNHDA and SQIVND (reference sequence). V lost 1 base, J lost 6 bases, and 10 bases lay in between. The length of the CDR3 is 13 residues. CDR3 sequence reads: CASSIVGGAEQYF. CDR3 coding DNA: TGTGCCAGTAGTATAGTCGGAGGGGCCGAGCAGTACTTC.

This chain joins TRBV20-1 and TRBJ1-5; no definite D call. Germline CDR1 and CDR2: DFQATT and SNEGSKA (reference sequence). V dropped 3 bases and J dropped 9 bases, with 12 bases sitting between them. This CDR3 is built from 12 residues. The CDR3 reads CSARSDPLPQHF. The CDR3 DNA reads TGCAGTGCTAGGTCGGACCCGTTGCCCCAGCATTTT.

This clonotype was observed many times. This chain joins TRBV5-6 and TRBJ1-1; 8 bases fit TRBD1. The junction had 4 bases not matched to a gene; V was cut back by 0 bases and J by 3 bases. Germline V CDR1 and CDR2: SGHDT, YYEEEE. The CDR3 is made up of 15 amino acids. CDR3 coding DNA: TGTGCCAGCAGCTTGGGGACAGGGTGGTACACTGAAGCTTTCTTT. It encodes CASSLGTGWYTEAFF.

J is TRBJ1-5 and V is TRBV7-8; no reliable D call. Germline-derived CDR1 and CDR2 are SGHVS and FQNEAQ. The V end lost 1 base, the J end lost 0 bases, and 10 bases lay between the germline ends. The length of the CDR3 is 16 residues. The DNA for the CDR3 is TGTGCCAGCAGCTTAGGGACCGGTGTTAGCAATCAGCCCCAGCATTTT. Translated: CASSLGTGVSNQPQHF.

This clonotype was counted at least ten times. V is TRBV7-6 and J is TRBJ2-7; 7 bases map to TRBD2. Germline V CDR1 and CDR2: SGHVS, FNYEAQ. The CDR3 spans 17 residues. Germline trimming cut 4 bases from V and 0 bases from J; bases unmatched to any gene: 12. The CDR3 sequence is CASSSSLSGRSSYEQYF. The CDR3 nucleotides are TGTGCCAGCAGCTCGTCGCTTAGCGGGCGGAGCTCCTACGAGCAGTACTTC.

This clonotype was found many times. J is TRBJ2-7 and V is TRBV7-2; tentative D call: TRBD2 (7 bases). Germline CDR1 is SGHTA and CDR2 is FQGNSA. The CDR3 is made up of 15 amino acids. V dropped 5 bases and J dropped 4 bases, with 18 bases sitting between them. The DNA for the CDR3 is TGTGCCAGCAGCCCGGGGGTGGGGGGGCCGTACGAGCAGTACTTC. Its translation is CASSPGVGGPYEQYF.

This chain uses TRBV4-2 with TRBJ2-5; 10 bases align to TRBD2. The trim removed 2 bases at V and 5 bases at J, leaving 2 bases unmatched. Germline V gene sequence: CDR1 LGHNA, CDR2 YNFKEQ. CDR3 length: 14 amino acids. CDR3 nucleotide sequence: TGTGCCAGCAGCCAATCGGGACTAGCGGAGACCCAGTACTTC. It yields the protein CASSQSGLAETQYF.

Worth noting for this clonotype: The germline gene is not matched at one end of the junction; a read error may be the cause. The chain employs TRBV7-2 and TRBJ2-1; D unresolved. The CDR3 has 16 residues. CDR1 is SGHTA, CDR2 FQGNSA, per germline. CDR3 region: CANSLAGTRWDNEQFF. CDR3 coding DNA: TGTGCCAACAGCTTAGCTGGAACAAGATGGGACAATGAGCAGTTCTTC.

The CDR3 coding sequence is TGCAGTGCAAAACGGGACAGAGACGAGCAGTACTTC. This encodes CSAKRDRDEQYF. The chain carries TRBV20-1 and TRBJ2-7; 7 bases align to TRBD1. Trimming cost V 6 bases and J 5 bases; bases outside gene matches: 7. The CDR3 is 12 residues long. Germline loops: CDR1 DFQATT, CDR2 SNEGSKA (reference sequence).

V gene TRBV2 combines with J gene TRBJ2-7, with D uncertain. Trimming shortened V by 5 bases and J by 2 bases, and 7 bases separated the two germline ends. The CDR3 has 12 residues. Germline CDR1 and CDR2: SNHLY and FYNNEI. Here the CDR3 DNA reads TGTGCCAGCAGTTATGACCCCTACGAGCAGTACTTC. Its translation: CASSYDPYEQYF.

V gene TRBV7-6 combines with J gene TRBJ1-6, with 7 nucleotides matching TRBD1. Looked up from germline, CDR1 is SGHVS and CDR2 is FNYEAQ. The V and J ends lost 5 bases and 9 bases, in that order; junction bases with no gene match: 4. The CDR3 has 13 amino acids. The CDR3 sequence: CASSLQGISPLHF. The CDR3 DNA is TGTGCCAGCAGCCTACAGGGGATTTCACCCCTCCACTTT.

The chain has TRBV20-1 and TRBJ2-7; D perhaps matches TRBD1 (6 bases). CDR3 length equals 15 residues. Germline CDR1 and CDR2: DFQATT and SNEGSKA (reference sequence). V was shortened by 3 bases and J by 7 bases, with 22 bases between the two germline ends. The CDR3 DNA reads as TGCAGTGCTAGTCCAGACTACATCAGGGGATATGAGCAGTACTTC. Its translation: CSASPDYIRGYEQYF.

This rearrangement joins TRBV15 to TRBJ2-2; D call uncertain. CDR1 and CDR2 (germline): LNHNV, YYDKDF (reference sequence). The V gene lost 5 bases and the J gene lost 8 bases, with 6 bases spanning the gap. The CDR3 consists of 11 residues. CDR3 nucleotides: TGTGCCACCAGCCCACCGGGGGAGCTGTTTTTT. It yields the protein CATSPPGELFF.